The 11 T cell receptor beta chains presented below share a single source sample, sequenced in a study of cytomegalovirus exposure and HLA in healthy donors. PCR employed 60 Vbeta and 13 Jbeta primers. Assay: immunoSEQ multiplex PCR; the TCRdb copy retains only in-frame clones and omits some. The repertoire table contains 70,000 to 100,000 clones. The sample was PBMCs. These receptors were obtained from a girl aged 5-17 years in good health and CMV-seropositive.

The chain is built from TRBV6-5 and TRBJ1-1, with D tentatively TRBD1 (5 bases). The germline V gene has CDR1 MNHEY and CDR2 SVGAGI. The CDR3 runs 14 residues. Trimming shortened V by 2 bases and J by 1 base, and 8 bases separated the two germline ends. Here the CDR3 reads CASSYDQGNTEAFF. The CDR3 coding sequence is TGTGCCAGCAGTTACGACCAGGGGAACACTGAAGCTTTCTTT.

Worth noting for this clone: Other DNA sequences in this sample translate to the same CDR3. J is TRBJ1-2 and V is TRBV6-5, with D tentatively TRBD1 (6 bases). The CDR3 consists of 14 residues. CDR1 MNHEY and CDR2 SVGAGI come from the germline V gene. V was shortened by 2 bases and J by 14 bases, with 21 bases between the two germline ends. CDR3 DNA sequence: TGTGCCAGCAGTTACGGTGGGAACAGGGTTTCAGTAACCTTC. Translation: CASSYGGNRVSVTF.

The chain recombines TRBV6-1 with TRBJ2-3; 11 nucleotides agree with TRBD2. V trimming: 2 bases; J trimming: 7 bases; junction bases outside the gene matches: 5. Germline CDR1 and CDR2: MNHNS and SASEGT. The CDR3 is 15 amino acids. The CDR3 DNA reads TGTGCCAGCAGTGAACTAGCGGGGGGCGGAAATACGCAGTATTTT. Translating it yields CASSELAGGGNTQYF.

V and J are TRBV15 and TRBJ2-3; TRBD1 agrees at 7 bases. This CDR3 has 16 residues. Germline CDR1 is LNHNV and CDR2 is YYDKDF (reference sequence). V shed 1 base, J shed 3 bases, and the junction held 7 bases outside the gene matches. CDR3 residues: CATSRGHGTATDTQYF. The CDR3 nucleotides are TGTGCCACCAGCAGAGGACACGGGACAGCGACAGATACGCAGTATTTT.

The rearrangement joins TRBV27 to TRBJ1-2, with D tentatively TRBD1 (6 bases). The CDR3 sequence is 17 residues long. Germline V gives CDR1 MNHEY, CDR2 SMNVEV (reference sequence). The germline V and J ends were trimmed by 0 bases and 1 base, with 15 bases remaining between them. The CDR3: CASSLSANDRSNYGYTF. The DNA of the CDR3 is TGTGCCAGCAGTTTATCGGCCAATGACAGGAGTAACTATGGCTACACCTTC.

The chain has TRBV7-2 and TRBJ1-4, with TRBD1 matching 7 bases. Germline-derived CDR1 and CDR2 are SGHTA and FQGNSA. CDR3 size: 15 residues. J lost 8 bases, V lost 5 bases, and 11 bases had no gene match. The CDR3 is CASSQATGHAEKLFF. The CDR3 coding sequence is TGTGCCAGCAGCCAAGCGACAGGGCACGCGGAAAAACTGTTTTTT.

This rearrangement joins TRBV6-6 to TRBJ2-5, with 13 bases lining up with TRBD2. Germline CDR1 is MNHNY and CDR2 is SVGAGI (reference sequence). The CDR3 covers 15 residues. V lost 8 bases to trimming and J lost 2 bases; unmatched junction nucleotides: 5. The CDR3 sequence is CASSPLAGGQETQYF. CDR3 DNA sequence: TGTGCCAGCTCCCCACTAGCGGGGGGGCAAGAGACCCAGTACTTC.

The J gene is TRBJ2-5, the V gene TRBV10-2, with 9 bases matching TRBD2. Germline V gene lookup returns CDR1 WSHSY and CDR2 SAAADI. The ends lost 6 bases at V and 5 bases at J; junction bases unmatched: 7. The CDR3 length is 14 residues. The CDR3 is CASRMDTSGETQYF. The CDR3 DNA reads TGCGCCAGCAGAATGGACACTAGCGGGGAGACCCAGTACTTC.

The chain uses TRBV6-5 and TRBJ1-4; D ambiguous. The CDR3 length is 14 residues. Germline V lookup: CDR1 MNHEY, CDR2 SVGAGI. Trimming took 1 base from V and 11 from J, leaving 14 bases between them. CDR3 residues: CASSYYFPNGKLFF. Written as DNA, the CDR3 is TGTGCCAGCAGTTACTATTTCCCAAACGGGAAACTGTTTTTT.

The genes are TRBV7-2 and TRBJ2-2; 12 bases line up with TRBD2. Germline V lookup: CDR1 SGHTA, CDR2 FQGNSA. V trimming: 5 bases; J trimming: 4 bases; junction bases outside the gene matches: 2. The CDR3 consists of 15 residues. CDR3 amino acids: CASSKGLAGTGELFF. The CDR3 DNA reads as TGTGCCAGCAGCAAGGGACTAGCGGGCACCGGGGAGCTGTTTTTT.

This chain joins TRBV18 and TRBJ2-1; D remains ambiguous. Germline-derived CDR1 and CDR2 are KGHSH and LQKENI. The CDR3 loop spans 14 amino acids. The V end was cut by 3 bases, the J end by 6 bases, with 12 bases between. The CDR3 DNA reads as TGTGCCAGCTCACCGGCGGCAGACCTCAATGAGCAGTTCTTC. This sequence encodes CASSPAADLNEQFF.